This record covers a single T cell receptor beta chain. Its antigen is not identified. The source of the sample is a study of shared clonotypes between healthy human individuals. Study in general: Three plates each covered CD4 naive and memory; CD8 naive two, CD8 memory one. Regarding the study as a whole: Larger estimated richness was generally seen in naive subsets than in memory subsets. Clonotypes that were shared across four donors made up around 5% of naive CD4 clonotypes. Relative to their counterparts shared across all four donors, non-shared clonotypes exhibited diminished generation probabilities.

This CDR3 has 13 residues. From germline, CDR1 is MNHEY and CDR2 SVGAGI. V shed 2 bases and J shed 9 bases, with 11 bases lying between them. The naive CD8 subset, CD45RO-negative cells positively selected for CCR7, excluded terminally differentiated effector memory CD45RA+ cells. The assay was immunoSEQ multiplex PCR, and TCRdb's table has in-frame clones only and misses some. The sample gives millions of clones, about 95% of which show up once; approximately 1.2% is in the top ten. Sequencing input: naive CD8+ T cells sorted from blood. The sequence was obtained from a young man in good health. This chain links TRBV6-5 with TRBJ1-5, with D hard to call. The CDR3 sequence: CASSYDLMGPQHF. DNA of the CDR3: TGTGCCAGCAGTTACGACCTTATGGGGCCCCAGCATTTT.